What follows describes a single TCR beta chain. This CDR3 spans 14 amino acids. Germline-derived CDR1 and CDR2 are SGHAT and FQDESV (reference sequence). Deletions cut 1 base from V and 3 bases from J, with 7 bases between. The protocol was immunoSEQ multiplex PCR, while the TCRdb copy is restricted to in-frame clones and leaves out a portion. The top ten hold around 3.1% of the sample, which has about 110,000 clones, approximately 85% seen once. The data were taken from a study of cytomegalovirus exposure and HLA in healthy donors. The chain carries TRBV11-1 and TRBJ1-5, with unresolved D. The sample taken for sequencing was PBMCs. The clonotype comes from a woman aged 18-29 years in good health and CMV-seronegative. CDR3 DNA sequence: TGTGCCAGCAGCTTAGACGGTTACAATCAGCCCCAGCATTTT. This sequence encodes CASSLDGYNQPQHF.